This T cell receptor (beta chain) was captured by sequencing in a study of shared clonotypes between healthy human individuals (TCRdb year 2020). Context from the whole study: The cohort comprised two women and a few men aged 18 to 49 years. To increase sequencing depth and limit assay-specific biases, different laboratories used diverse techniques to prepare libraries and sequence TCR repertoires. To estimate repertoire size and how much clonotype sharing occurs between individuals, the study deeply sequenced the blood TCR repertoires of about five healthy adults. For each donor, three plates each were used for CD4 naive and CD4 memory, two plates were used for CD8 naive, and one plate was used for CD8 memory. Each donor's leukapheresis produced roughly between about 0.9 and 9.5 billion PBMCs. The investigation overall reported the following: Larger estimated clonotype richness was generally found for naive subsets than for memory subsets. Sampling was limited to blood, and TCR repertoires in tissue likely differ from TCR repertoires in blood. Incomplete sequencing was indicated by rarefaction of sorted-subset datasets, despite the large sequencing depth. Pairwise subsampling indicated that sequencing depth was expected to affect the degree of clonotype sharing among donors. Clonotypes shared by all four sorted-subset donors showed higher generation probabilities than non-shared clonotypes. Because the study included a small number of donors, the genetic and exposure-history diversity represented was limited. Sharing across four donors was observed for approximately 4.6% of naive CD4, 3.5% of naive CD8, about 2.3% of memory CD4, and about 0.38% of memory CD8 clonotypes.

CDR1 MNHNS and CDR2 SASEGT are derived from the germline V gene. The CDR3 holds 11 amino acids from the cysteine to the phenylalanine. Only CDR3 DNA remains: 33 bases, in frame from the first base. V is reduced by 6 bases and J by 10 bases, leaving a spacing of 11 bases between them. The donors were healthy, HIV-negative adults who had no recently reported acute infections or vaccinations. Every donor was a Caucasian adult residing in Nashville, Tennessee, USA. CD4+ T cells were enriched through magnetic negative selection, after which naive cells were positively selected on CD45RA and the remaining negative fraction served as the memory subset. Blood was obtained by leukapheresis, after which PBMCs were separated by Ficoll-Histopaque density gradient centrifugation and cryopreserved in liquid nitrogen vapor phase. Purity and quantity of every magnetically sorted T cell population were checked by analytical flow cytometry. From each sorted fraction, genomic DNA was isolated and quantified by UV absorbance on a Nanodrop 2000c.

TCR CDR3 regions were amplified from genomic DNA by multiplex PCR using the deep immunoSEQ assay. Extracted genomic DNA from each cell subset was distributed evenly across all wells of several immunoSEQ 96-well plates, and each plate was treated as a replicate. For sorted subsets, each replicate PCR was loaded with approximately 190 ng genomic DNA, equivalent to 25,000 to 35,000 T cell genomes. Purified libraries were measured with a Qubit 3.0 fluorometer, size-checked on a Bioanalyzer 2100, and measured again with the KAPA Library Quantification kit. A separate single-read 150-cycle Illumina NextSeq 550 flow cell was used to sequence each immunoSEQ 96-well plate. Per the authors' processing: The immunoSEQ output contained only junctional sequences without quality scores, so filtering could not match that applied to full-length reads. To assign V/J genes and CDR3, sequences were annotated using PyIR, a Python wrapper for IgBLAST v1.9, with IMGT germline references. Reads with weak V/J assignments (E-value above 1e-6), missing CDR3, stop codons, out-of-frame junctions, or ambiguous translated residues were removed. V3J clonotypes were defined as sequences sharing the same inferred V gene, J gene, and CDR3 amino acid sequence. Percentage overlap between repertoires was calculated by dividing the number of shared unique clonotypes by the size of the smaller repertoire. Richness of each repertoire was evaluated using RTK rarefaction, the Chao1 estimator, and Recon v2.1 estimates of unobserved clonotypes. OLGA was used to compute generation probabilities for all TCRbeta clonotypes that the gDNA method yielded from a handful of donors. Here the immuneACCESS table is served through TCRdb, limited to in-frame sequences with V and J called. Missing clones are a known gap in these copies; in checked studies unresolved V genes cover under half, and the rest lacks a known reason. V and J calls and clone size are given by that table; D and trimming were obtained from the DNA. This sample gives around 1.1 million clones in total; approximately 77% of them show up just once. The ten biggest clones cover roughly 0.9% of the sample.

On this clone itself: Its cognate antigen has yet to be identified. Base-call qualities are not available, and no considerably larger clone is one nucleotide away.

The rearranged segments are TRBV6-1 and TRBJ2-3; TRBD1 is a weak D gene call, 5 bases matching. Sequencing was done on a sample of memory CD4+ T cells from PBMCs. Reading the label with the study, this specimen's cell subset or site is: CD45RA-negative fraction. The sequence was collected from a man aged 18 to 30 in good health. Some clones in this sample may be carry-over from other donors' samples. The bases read TGTGCCAGCAGCCCAGGGTTGGCGCAGTATTTT. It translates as CASSPGLAQYF.